Below, one T cell receptor (beta chain) is given with its context. What it binds is unknown. The record originates from a study of shared clonotypes between healthy human individuals. Broader study findings: Relative to memory subsets, naive subsets generally showed larger estimated richness.

The germline V and J ends were trimmed by 6 bases and 5 bases, with 12 bases remaining between them. The CDR3 sequence is 13 residues long. Germline lookup yields CDR1 SGHTA and CDR2 FQGTGA. Assay used: immunoSEQ multiplex PCR; TCRdb lists only in-frame clones, some missing. The repertoire holds around 700,000 clones, with less than 85% as singletons. This TCR derives from a woman in her 30s in good health. The V and J genes are TRBV7-3 and TRBJ2-3, with a weak D call TRBD2 (6 bases). Sequences were obtained from memory CD4+ T cells sorted from blood. Subset defined: CD45RA-negative fraction. The CDR3 DNA reads as TGTGCCAGCAGTCCTCTAGCGAAAGATACGCAGTATTTT. This codes for CASSPLAKDTQYF.